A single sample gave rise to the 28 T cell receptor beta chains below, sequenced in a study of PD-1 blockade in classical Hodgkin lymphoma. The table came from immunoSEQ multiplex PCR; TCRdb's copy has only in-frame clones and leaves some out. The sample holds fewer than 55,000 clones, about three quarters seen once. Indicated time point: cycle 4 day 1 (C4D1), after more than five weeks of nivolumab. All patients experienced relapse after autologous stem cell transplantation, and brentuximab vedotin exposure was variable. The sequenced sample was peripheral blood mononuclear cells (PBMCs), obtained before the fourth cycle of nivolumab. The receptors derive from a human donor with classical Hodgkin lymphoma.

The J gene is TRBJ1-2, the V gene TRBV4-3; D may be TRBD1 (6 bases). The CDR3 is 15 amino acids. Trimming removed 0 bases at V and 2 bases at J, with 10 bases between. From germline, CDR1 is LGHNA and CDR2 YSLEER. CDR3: CASSQENRANYGYTF. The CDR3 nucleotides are TGCGCCAGCAGCCAAGAAAACAGGGCAAACTATGGCTACACCTTC.

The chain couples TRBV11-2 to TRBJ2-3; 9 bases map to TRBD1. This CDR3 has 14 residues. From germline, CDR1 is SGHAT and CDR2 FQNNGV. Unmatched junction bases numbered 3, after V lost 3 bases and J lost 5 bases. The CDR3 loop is CASSLNRGQDTQYF. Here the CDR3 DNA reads TGTGCCAGCAGCTTGAACAGGGGGCAAGATACGCAGTATTTT.

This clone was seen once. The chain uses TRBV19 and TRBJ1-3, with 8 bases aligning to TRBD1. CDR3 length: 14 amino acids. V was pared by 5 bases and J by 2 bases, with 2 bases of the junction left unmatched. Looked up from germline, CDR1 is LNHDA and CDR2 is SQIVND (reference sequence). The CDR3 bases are TGTGCCAGTAGTTTACAGGGGGCTGGAAACACCATATATTTT. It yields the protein CASSLQGAGNTIYF.

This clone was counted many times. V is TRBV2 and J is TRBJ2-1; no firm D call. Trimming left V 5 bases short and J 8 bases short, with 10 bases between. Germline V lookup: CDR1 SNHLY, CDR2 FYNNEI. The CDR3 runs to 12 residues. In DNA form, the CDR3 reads TGTGCCAGCAGTTCAGGTCAGGATGAGCAGTTCTTC. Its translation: CASSSGQDEQFF.

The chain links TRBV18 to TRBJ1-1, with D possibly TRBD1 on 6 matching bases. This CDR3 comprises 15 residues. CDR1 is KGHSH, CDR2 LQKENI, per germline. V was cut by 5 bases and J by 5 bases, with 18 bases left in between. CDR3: CASSSGRGARTEAFF. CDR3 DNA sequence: TGTGCCAGCTCATCAGGACGGGGGGCGCGGACTGAAGCTTTCTTT.

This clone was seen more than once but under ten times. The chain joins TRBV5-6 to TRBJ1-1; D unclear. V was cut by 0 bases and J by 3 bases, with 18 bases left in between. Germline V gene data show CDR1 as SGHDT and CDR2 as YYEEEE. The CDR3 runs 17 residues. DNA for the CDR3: TGTGCCAGCAGCTTGGCCCGGGAGGGCGATGGGGACACTGAAGCTTTCTTT. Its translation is CASSLAREGDGDTEAFF.

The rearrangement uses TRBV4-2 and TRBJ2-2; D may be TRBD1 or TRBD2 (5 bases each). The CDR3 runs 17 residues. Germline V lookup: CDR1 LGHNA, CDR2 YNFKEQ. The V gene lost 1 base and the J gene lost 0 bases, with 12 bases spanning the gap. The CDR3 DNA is TGTGCCAGCAGCCAAGTTCTTGGGACGGCGAACACCGGGGAGCTGTTTTTT. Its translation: CASSQVLGTANTGELFF.

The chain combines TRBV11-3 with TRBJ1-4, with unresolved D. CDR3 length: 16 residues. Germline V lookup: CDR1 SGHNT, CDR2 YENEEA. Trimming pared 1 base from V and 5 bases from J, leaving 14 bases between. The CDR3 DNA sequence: TGTGCCAGCAGCTTAGCATTAGGTGTACTAAATGAAAAACTGTTTTTT. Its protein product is CASSLALGVLNEKLFF.

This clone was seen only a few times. CDR3 amino acids: CASGPGQGWILPHYEQYF. CDR3 nucleotide sequence: TGTGCCAGCGGACCCGGACAGGGGTGGATCTTACCCCACTACGAGCAGTACTTC. The chain is built from TRBV25-1 and TRBJ2-7, with 9 bases lining up with TRBD1. V lost 8 bases and J lost 3; bases outside the gene matches: 20. Germline V lookup: CDR1 MGHDK, CDR2 SYGVNS. This CDR3 is built from 18 residues.

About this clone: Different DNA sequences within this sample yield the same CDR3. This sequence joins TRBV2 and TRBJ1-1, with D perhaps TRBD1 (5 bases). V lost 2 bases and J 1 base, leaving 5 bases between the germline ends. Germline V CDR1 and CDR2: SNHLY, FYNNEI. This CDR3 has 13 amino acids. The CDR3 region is CASSEQGNTEAFF. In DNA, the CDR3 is TGTGCCAGCAGTGAACAGGGGAACACTGAAGCTTTCTTT.

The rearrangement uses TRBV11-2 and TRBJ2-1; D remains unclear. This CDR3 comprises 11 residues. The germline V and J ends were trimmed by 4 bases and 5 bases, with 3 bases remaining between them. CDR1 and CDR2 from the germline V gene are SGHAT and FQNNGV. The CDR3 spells CASSYHNEQFF. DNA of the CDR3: TGTGCCAGCAGCTATCACAATGAGCAGTTCTTC.

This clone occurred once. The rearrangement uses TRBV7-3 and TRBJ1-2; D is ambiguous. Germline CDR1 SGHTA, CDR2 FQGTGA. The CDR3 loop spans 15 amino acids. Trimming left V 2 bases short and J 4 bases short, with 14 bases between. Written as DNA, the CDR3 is TGTGCCAGCAGCTTAGCGCATGGCCCCAGCTATGGCTACACCTTC. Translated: CASSLAHGPSYGYTF.

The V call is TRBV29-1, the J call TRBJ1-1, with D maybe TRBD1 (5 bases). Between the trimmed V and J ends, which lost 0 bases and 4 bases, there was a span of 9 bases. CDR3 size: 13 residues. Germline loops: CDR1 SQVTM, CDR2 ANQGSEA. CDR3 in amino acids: CSVEESQGTEAFF. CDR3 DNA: TGCAGCGTTGAAGAATCCCAGGGCACTGAAGCTTTCTTT.

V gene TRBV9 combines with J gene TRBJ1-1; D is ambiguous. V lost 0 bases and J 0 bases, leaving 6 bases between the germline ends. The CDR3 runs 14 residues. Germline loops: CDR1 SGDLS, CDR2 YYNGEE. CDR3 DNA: TGTGCCAGCAGCGTAGGGCGGCTGAACACTGAAGCTTTCTTT. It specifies CASSVGRLNTEAFF.

CDR3 DNA: TGTGCCAGCAGCTTATCCAGGGTCGATGAGCAGTTCTTC. Its translation: CASSLSRVDEQFF. V and J are TRBV11-3 and TRBJ2-1; D is possibly TRBD1 (5 bases). This CDR3 region has 13 residues. Germline CDR1 reads SGHNT; CDR2 reads YENEEA. The germline V and J ends were trimmed by 2 bases and 8 bases, with 10 bases remaining between them.

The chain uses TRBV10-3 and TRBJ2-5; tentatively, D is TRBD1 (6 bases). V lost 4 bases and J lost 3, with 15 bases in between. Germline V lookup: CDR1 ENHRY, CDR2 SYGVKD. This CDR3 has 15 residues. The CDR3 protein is CAISAPTGTEETQYF. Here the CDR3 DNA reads TGTGCCATCAGTGCCCCTACAGGGACCGAAGAGACCCAGTACTTC.

The CDR3 protein is CATRSFGVIYGYTF. CDR3 nucleotide sequence: TGTGCCACGCGGAGCTTCGGGGTCATCTATGGCTACACCTTC. The gene calls are TRBV6-5 and TRBJ1-2; D is uncertain. Trimming cost V 10 bases and J 4 bases, with 19 bases left between them. Germline loops: CDR1 MNHEY, CDR2 SVGAGI. CDR3 length: 14 residues.

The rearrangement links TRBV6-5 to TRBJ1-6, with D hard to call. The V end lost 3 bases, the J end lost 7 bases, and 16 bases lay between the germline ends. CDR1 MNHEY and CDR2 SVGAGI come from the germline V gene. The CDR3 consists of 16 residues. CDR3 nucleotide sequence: TGTGCCAGCAGTTATTCCCCGGGTCTCAACAATTCACCCCTCCACTTT. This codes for CASSYSPGLNNSPLHF.

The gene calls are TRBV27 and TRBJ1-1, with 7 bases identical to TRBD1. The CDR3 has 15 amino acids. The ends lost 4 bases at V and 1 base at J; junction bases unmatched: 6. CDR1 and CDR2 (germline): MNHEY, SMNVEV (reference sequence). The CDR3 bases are TGTGCCAGCAGTTCGACAGGGTCGGGGAACACTGAAGCTTTCTTT. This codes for CASSSTGSGNTEAFF.

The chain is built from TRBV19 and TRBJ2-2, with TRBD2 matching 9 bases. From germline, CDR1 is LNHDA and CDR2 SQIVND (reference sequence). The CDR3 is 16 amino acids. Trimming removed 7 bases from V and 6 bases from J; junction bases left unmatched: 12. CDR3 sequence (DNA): TGTGCCAGTATTGTCCAAAGCGGGGGGAATGCCGGGGAGCTGTTTTTT. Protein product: CASIVQSGGNAGELFF. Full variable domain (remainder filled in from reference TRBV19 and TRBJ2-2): DGGITQSPKYLFRKEGQNVTLSCEQNLNHDAMYWYRQDPGQGLRLIYYSQIVNDFQKGDIAEGYSVSREKKESFPLTVTSAQKNPTAFYLCASIVQSGGNAGELFFGEGSRLTVL.

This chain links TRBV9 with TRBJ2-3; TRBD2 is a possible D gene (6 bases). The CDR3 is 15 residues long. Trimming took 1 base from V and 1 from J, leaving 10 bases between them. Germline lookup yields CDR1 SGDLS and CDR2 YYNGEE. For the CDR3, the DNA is TGTGCCAGCAGCGTATTGTCTAGCGGCACAGATACGCAGTATTTT. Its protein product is CASSVLSSGTDTQYF.

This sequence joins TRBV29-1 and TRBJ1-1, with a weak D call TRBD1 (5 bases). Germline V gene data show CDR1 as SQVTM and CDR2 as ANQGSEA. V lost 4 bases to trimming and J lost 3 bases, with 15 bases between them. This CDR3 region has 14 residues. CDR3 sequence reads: CSVVGGALDTEAFF. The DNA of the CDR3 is TGCAGCGTTGTAGGTGGGGCGTTGGACACTGAAGCTTTCTTT.

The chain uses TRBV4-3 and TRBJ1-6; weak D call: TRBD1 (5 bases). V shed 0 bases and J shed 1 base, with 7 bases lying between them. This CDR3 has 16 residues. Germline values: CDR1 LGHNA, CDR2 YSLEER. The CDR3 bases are TGCGCCAGCAGCCAAGACAGGGTTTCCTATAATTCACCCCTCCACTTT. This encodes CASSQDRVSYNSPLHF.

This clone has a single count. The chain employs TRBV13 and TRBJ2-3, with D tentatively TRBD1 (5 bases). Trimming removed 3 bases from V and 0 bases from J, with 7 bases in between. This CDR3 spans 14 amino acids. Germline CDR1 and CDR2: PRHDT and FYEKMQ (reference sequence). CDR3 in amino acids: CASSFRQSTDTQYF. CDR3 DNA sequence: TGTGCCAGCAGCTTTCGACAGAGCACAGATACGCAGTATTTT.

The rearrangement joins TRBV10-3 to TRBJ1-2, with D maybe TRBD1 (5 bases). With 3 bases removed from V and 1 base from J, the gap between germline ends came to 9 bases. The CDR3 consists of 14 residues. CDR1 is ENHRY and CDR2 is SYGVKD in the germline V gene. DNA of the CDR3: TGTGCCATCAGTGATAAGGGGATTAACTATGGCTACACCTTC. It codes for CAISDKGINYGYTF.

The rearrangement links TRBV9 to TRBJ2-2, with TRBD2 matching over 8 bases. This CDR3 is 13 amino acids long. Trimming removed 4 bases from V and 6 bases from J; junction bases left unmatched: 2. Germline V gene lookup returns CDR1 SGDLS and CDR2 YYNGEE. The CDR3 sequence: CASSPGLAGELFF. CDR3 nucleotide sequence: TGTGCCAGCAGCCCGGGACTAGCCGGGGAGCTGTTTTTT.

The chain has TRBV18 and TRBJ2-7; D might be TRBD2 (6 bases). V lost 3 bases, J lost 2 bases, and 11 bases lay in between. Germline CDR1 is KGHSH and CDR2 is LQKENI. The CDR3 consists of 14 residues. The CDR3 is CASSPTAGTYEQYF. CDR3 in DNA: TGTGCCAGCTCACCCACAGCGGGTACCTACGAGCAGTACTTC. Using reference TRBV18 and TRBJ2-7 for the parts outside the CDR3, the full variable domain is NAGVMQNPRHLVRRRGQEARLRCSPMKGHSHVYWYRQLPEEGLKFMVYLQKENIIDESGMPKERFSAEFPKEGPSILRIQQVVRGDSAAYFCASSPTAGTYEQYFGPGTRLTVT.

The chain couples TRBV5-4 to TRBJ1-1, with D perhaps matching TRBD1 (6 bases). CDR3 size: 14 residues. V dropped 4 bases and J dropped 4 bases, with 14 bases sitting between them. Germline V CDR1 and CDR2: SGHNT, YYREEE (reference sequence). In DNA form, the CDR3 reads TGTGCCAGCAGCCCCCGGCAGGGGATCACTGAAGCTTTCTTT. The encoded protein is CASSPRQGITEAFF. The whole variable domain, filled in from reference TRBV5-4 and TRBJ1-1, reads ETGVTQSPTHLIKTRGQQVTLRCSSQSGHNTVSWYQQALGQGPQFIFQYYREEENGRGNFPPRFSGLQFPNYSSELNVNALELDDSALYLCASSPRQGITEAFFGQGTRLTVV.